The rows below give T cell receptor beta chains drawn from one sample of a study of T cell responses to AZD1222 COVID-19 vaccine. The method was immunoSEQ multiplex PCR; TCRdb's version includes in-frame clones alone and lacks a portion of them. The data show nearly 35,000 clones, 85% to 90% seen once. The sequencing used peripheral blood, collected 28 days after the second AZD1222 dose. These receptors were taken from an adult who received the AZD1222 COVID-19 vaccine. Each CDR3 is given with its conserved first and last residue. Each record gives: D gene, J gene, V gene, clone size, CDR3 protein, CDR3 DNA. D genes are given only for firm matches. The size of a clone is reported for some rows only, either as once, few or many, or as a class for expanded clones.

TRBD1	TRBJ2-1	TRBV5-1	.	CASSQPGTGGNEQFF	TGCGCCAGCAGCCAACCCGGGACAGGGGGCAATGAGCAGTTCTTC
.	TRBJ2-3	TRBV23-1	once	CASSQEDGFTDTQYF	TGCGCCAGCAGTCAAGAGGACGGCTTCACAGATACGCAGTATTTT
TRBD1	TRBJ1-1	TRBV19	few	CASRSPGQGRVEAFF	TGTGCCAGTAGAAGTCCGGGACAGGGGAGGGTTGAAGCTTTCTTT
.	TRBJ2-2	TRBV10-1	few	CASRVALTGELFF	TGCGCCAGCAGGGTAGCCCTTACCGGGGAGCTGTTTTTT
.	TRBJ2-5	TRBV5-5	.	CASSLGGTQETQYF	TGTGCCAGCAGCTTGGGGGGAACCCAAGAGACCCAGTACTTC
TRBD1	TRBJ1-1	TRBV12-3/TRBV12-4	.	CASRALGGLAFF	TGTGCCAGCAGGGCGCTAGGGGGCTTAGCTTTCTTT
.	TRBJ2-1	TRBV5-1	.	CASSLGAGGHYNEQFF	TGCGCCAGCAGCTTGGGTGCCGGGGGCCATTACAATGAGCAGTTCTTC
TRBD2	TRBJ2-7	TRBV5-1	.	CASSLDNGLAALEQYF	TGCGCCAGCAGCTTGGATAATGGGCTAGCGGCACTCGAGCAGTACTTC
.	TRBJ2-2	TRBV6-5	.	CASSYSGLNTGELFF	TGTGCCAGCAGTTACTCAGGCCTGAACACCGGGGAGCTGTTTTTT
.	TRBJ1-4	TRBV9	.	CASSYTQGLSEKLFF	TGTGCCAGCAGCTATACCCAGGGATTGAGTGAAAAACTGTTTTTT
.	TRBJ2-7	TRBV5-1	.	CASSLGQSTLYEQYF	TGCGCCAGCAGCTTAGGACAGTCGACCCTCTACGAGCAGTACTTC
TRBD2	TRBJ2-1	TRBV7-8	.	CASSLGGPGGPSYNEQFF	TGTGCCAGCAGCTTAGGTGGCCCGGGAGGGCCCTCCTACAATGAGCAGTTCTTC
TRBD2	TRBJ2-1	TRBV6-1	once	CASSEEGLAGNEQFF	TGTGCCAGCAGTGAAGAGGGACTAGCGGGGAATGAGCAGTTCTTC
TRBD1	TRBJ1-5	TRBV7-9	once	CASSLWGQGAGNQPQHF	TGTGCCAGCAGCTTATGGGGACAGGGGGCGGGCAATCAGCCCCAGCATTTT
TRBD1	TRBJ1-2	TRBV3-1/TRBV3-2	.	CASGWGQGKYGYTF	TGTGCCAGCGGTTGGGGACAGGGTAAATATGGCTACACCTTC
TRBD2	TRBJ2-5	TRBV6-5	.	CASTRGGEETQYF	TGTGCCAGCACCCGGGGGGGAGAAGAGACCCAGTACTTC
TRBD2	TRBJ2-3	TRBV5-1	.	CASSWTGLAGGGHPADTQYF	TGCGCCAGCAGCTGGACGGGACTAGCGGGGGGAGGGCACCCGGCAGATACGCAGTATTTT
.	TRBJ2-6	TRBV2	.	CASSVVSGANVLTF	TGTGCCAGCAGTGTGGTCTCTGGGGCCAACGTCCTGACTTTC
TRBD2	TRBJ2-3	TRBV6-5	.	CASVAGGHADTQYF	TGTGCCAGCGTAGCGGGGGGGCACGCAGATACGCAGTATTTT
TRBD1	TRBJ1-3	TRBV9	.	CASSQGQGRSGNTIYF	TGTGCCAGCAGCCAAGGACAGGGTCGTTCTGGAAACACCATATATTTT
.	TRBJ1-1	TRBV2	once	CASSEGRSMNTEAFF	TGTGCCAGCAGTGAGGGACGAAGCATGAACACTGAAGCTTTCTTT
.	TRBJ1-1	TRBV19	.	CASSIPGEREAEAFF	TGTGCCAGTAGTATCCCGGGGGAGAGGGAGGCTGAAGCTTTCTTT
.	TRBJ1-4	TRBV12-3/TRBV12-4	.	CATRSGEEKLFF	TGTGCTACCAGGAGTGGGGAGGAAAAACTGTTTTTT
TRBD2	TRBJ2-1	TRBV29-1	.	CSLLAGTNEQFF	TGCAGCCTTCTAGCGGGGACCAATGAGCAGTTCTTC
.	TRBJ2-3	TRBV7-9	.	CAFNSGPTDTQYF	TGTGCCTTCAATAGCGGCCCCACAGATACGCAGTATTTT
.	TRBJ2-2	TRBV7-2	.	CASSLARVGAGELFF	TGTGCCAGCAGCTTAGCCCGGGTTGGTGCCGGGGAGCTGTTTTTT
.	TRBJ1-1	TRBV7-2	.	CASSLEGDMNTEAFF	TGTGCCAGCAGCTTAGAGGGTGATATGAACACTGAAGCTTTCTTT
.	TRBJ2-3	TRBV5-1	.	CASSPLGDTQYF	TGCGCCAGCAGCCCGCTCGGAGATACGCAGTATTTT
.	TRBJ1-6	TRBV12-5	.	CASGLTPGQRSPLHF	TGTGCTAGTGGCCTAACTCCGGGACAACGTTCACCCCTCCACTTT
.	TRBJ2-7	TRBV6-1	.	CASSENRGSFYEQYF	TGTGCCAGCAGTGAAAACCGCGGGTCCTTTTACGAGCAGTACTTC
TRBD1	TRBJ1-1	TRBV28	.	CASSLIRPGQGTEAFF	TGTGCCAGCAGTTTAATTCGCCCGGGACAGGGGACTGAAGCTTTCTTT
.	TRBJ1-5	TRBV19	.	CASSIPGTSNQPQHF	TGTGCCAGTAGTATACCCGGAACTTCCAATCAGCCCCAGCATTTT
.	TRBJ1-5	TRBV7-2	few	CASSFSHGTNQPQHF	TGTGCCAGCAGCTTCTCACATGGGACTAATCAGCCCCAGCATTTT
.	TRBJ2-3	TRBV23-1	.	CASSQAGSTDTQYF	TGCGCCAGCAGTCAGGCAGGGTCCACAGATACGCAGTATTTT
.	TRBJ1-3	TRBV30	.	CAWSTKDGFFSGNTIYF	TGTGCCTGGAGTACGAAGGACGGTTTCTTCTCTGGAAACACCATATATTTT
.	TRBJ1-6	TRBV7-9	.	CASSSGVGRPLHF	TGTGCCAGCAGCTCCGGGGTCGGACGGCCCCTCCACTTT
TRBD2	TRBJ2-2	TRBV4-1	.	CARSQGGASGGLNTGELFF	TGCGCCCGCAGCCAAGGGGGGGCTAGCGGGGGCTTAAACACCGGGGAGCTGTTTTTT
TRBD1	TRBJ1-3	TRBV7-9	.	CASSSHRGSSGNTIYF	TGTGCCAGCAGCTCCCACAGGGGTAGCTCTGGAAACACCATATATTTT
TRBD1	TRBJ1-2	TRBV23-1	.	CATTDRGLFYGYTF	TGCGCCACCACTGACAGGGGCCTTTTCTATGGCTACACCTTC
.	TRBJ1-3	TRBV11-2	.	CASSLYVPGAGNTIYF	TGTGCCAGCAGCTTATACGTTCCGGGAGCTGGAAACACCATATATTTT
.	TRBJ2-5	TRBV15	once	CATSRGHSQETQYF	TGTGCCACCAGCAGAGGTCACAGTCAAGAGACCCAGTACTTC
.	TRBJ1-6	TRBV21-1	.	CASVCGQNSPLHF	TGTGCCAGCGTTTGTGGACAGAATTCACCCCTCCACTTT
TRBD2	TRBJ2-7	TRBV5-4	.	CASSTGTSIEQYF	TGTGCCAGCAGTACCGGGACTAGCATCGAGCAGTACTTC
.	TRBJ1-4	TRBV5-1	.	CASGLGVKNEKLFF	TGCGCCAGCGGTCTGGGGGTCAAGAATGAAAAACTGTTTTTT
.	TRBJ1-2	TRBV15	.	CATSNRKGYTF	TGTGCCACCAGCAATCGGAAAGGCTACACCTTC
.	TRBJ1-2	TRBV27	.	CASSLAGVDGYTF	TGTGCCAGCAGTTTAGCAGGGGTTGATGGCTACACCTTC
.	TRBJ2-5	TRBV10-2	.	CASSELETQYF	TGCGCCAGCAGTGAGCTGGAGACCCAGTACTTC